Each of the 32 T cell receptor beta chains below was sequenced from the same sample in a study of T cell responses to AZD1222 COVID-19 vaccine (TCRdb year 2021). What this sample's time point label stands for: baseline before first vaccination. Libraries were made using the immunoSEQ multiplex PCR assay. The table was pulled from immuneACCESS by TCRdb, which kept in-frame rearrangements only. Such tables lose some clones; where checked, under half of the loss comes from unresolved V genes, and the rest has no known cause. The sample table lists over 150,000 clones, roughly 90% of them with a count of one. Roughly 2.9% of the sample is in the top ten clones. Sequencing used peripheral blood, obtained on day 0 of AZD1222 vaccination. Every receptor here comes from an adult in good health.

The V and J genes are TRBV13 and TRBJ1-1, with a tentative D call TRBD1 (5 bases). The CDR3 loop spans 14 amino acids. The ends were cut back, 2 bases at V and 7 bases at J, with 14 bases in the middle. Germline CDR1 and CDR2: PRHDT and FYEKMQ (reference sequence). The CDR3 nucleotides are TGTGCCAGCAGCTTACAGGGACTAGTGAGTGAAGCTTTCTTT. As protein: CASSLQGLVSEAFF.

This clone was observed a handful of times. This chain links TRBV2 with TRBJ1-5; perhaps TRBD1 as D (6 bases). Trimming cost V 7 bases and J 5 bases, with 15 bases left between them. There are 14 residues in the CDR3. Germline-derived CDR1 and CDR2 are SNHLY and FYNNEI. CDR3 loop: CASMYGTPDQPQHF. The CDR3 DNA is TGTGCCAGCATGTACGGGACACCCGATCAGCCCCAGCATTTT.

The rearrangement uses TRBV5-6 and TRBJ1-3; 7 bases match TRBD1. The CDR3 covers 14 residues. The germline V gene encodes CDR1 SGHDT and CDR2 YYEEEE. With V trimmed by 3 bases and J by 4 bases, 4 bases remained unmatched. CDR3 nucleotides: TGTGCCAGCAGCTCGACAGGGCGCGGAAACACCATATATTTT. Its protein product is CASSSTGRGNTIYF.

The J gene is TRBJ2-7, the V gene TRBV6-2 or TRBV6-3, with 8 bases that match TRBD1. The CDR3 runs 14 residues. V dropped 5 bases and J dropped 3; count of bases not matched to a gene: 6. Germline CDR1 MNHEY, CDR2 SVGEGT. The CDR3 region has the DNA TGTGCCAGCAGTCGACAGGGGTCAGGCTACGAGCAGTACTTC. This gives the protein CASSRQGSGYEQYF.

V is TRBV29-1 and J is TRBJ1-5; possible D gene TRBD1, 5 bases. CDR1 and CDR2 from the germline V gene are SQVTM and ANQGSEA. The V end was cut by 3 bases, the J end by 3 bases, with 6 bases between. The CDR3 runs to 12 residues. This CDR3 is CSVDRVNQPQHF. CDR3 bases: TGCAGCGTTGACAGGGTCAATCAGCCCCAGCATTTT.

The chain employs TRBV5-1 and TRBJ2-2; possible D gene TRBD1, 6 bases. The CDR3 covers 15 residues. V lost 2 bases and J 6 bases, leaving 14 bases between the germline ends. The germline gives CDR1 SGHRS, CDR2 YFSETQ. The CDR3 sequence: CASSFRQGQAGELFF. DNA of the CDR3: TGCGCCAGCAGCTTTAGGCAGGGGCAGGCCGGGGAGCTGTTTTTT.

This sequence joins TRBV18 and TRBJ1-2; a weak D match, TRBD1 (5 bases). The CDR3 is 13 residues long. V was clipped by 2 bases and J by 3 bases, with 7 bases between them. Germline V gives CDR1 KGHSH, CDR2 LQKENI. CDR3 in DNA: TGTGCCAGCTCACCAGGGGCAGACTATGGCTACACCTTC. Amino acids: CASSPGADYGYTF.

The chain joins TRBV5-1 to TRBJ1-1; D perhaps matches TRBD1 (5 bases). Trimming cost V 0 bases and J 3 bases, with 9 bases left between them. The CDR3 spans 14 residues. Germline CDR1 SGHRS, CDR2 YFSETQ. CDR3 sequence reads: CASSLASGDTEAFF. The DNA for the CDR3 is TGCGCCAGCAGCTTGGCCTCGGGGGACACTGAAGCTTTCTTT. The complete variable domain, with remaining parts taken from reference TRBV5-1 and TRBJ1-1, reads KAGVTQTPRYLIKTRGQQVTLSCSPISGHRSVSWYQQTPGQGLQFLFEYFSETQRNKGNFPGRFSGRQFSNSRSEMNVSTLELGDSALYLCASSLASGDTEAFFGQGTRLTVV.

V is TRBV6-5 and J is TRBJ1-1; 11 bases are shared with TRBD1. J gave up 5 bases and V 2 bases, and 7 bases lay outside the gene matches. This CDR3 region has 16 residues. The germline CDR1 and CDR2 sequences are MNHEY and SVGAGI. The CDR3 DNA reads TGTGCCAGCAGTTACCCCGCGGACAGGGGGCAAACTGAAGCTTTCTTT. Translating it yields CASSYPADRGQTEAFF.

The chain couples TRBV7-9 to TRBJ2-7; 8 bases are a match to TRBD1. The CDR3 has 14 amino acids. Germline CDR1 reads SEHNR; CDR2 reads FQNEAQ (reference sequence). CDR3 sequence: CAAAGTGESYEQYF. The CDR3, as DNA: TGTGCAGCGGCGGGGACAGGTGAATCATACGAGCAGTACTTC.

This chain joins TRBV19 and TRBJ1-2; tentative D call: TRBD1 (5 bases). CDR1 and CDR2 (germline): LNHDA, SQIVND (reference sequence). Trimming pared 5 bases from V and 0 bases from J, leaving 13 bases between. This CDR3 spans 15 amino acids. In DNA, the CDR3 is TGTGCCAGTAGTCTGGCGGGGCGTCCTAACTATGGCTACACCTTC. Translation: CASSLAGRPNYGYTF.

V usage is TRBV19 and J usage is TRBJ2-2; 7 positions agree with TRBD1. CDR1 is LNHDA, CDR2 SQIVND, per germline (reference sequence). Trimming removed 3 bases from V and 5 bases from J; junction bases left unmatched: 18. This CDR3 has 19 amino acids. The CDR3 region is CASSIKGARPGTKTGELFF. CDR3 coding DNA: TGTGCCAGTAGTATTAAGGGGGCGAGGCCCGGAACTAAAACCGGGGAGCTGTTTTTT.

J is TRBJ1-6 and V is TRBV7-2; possibly TRBD1 for D (6 bases). Germline CDR1 reads SGHTA; CDR2 reads FQGNSA. The CDR3 is 14 residues long. The V end lost 8 bases, the J end lost 3 bases, and 11 bases lay between the germline ends. In DNA, the CDR3 is TGTGCCAGCGCGAAGGGGGTCTATAATTCACCCCTCCACTTT. Protein product: CASAKGVYNSPLHF. Drawing the rest from reference TRBV7-2 and TRBJ1-6, the complete variable domain is GAGVSQSPSNKVTEKGKDVELRCDPISGHTALYWYRQSLGQGLEFLIYFQGNSAPDKSGLPSDRFSAERTGGSVSTLTIQRTQQEDSAVYLCASAKGVYNSPLHFGNGTRLTVT.

The chain carries TRBV19 and TRBJ1-5, with D uncertain. The CDR3 spans 15 residues. Germline assignment: CDR1 LNHDA and CDR2 SQIVND (reference sequence). Trimming left V 2 bases short and J 0 bases short, with 8 bases between. The CDR3 nucleotides are TGTGCCAGTAGTATATTCTCGGATAGCAATCAGCCCCAGCATTTT. Amino acids: CASSIFSDSNQPQHF.

A few counts support this clone. The gene calls are TRBV6-2 or TRBV6-3 and TRBJ1-2; no clear D gene. Germline CDR1 is MNHEY and CDR2 is SVGEGT. This CDR3 is built from 14 residues. Trimming shortened V by 5 bases and J by 1 base, and 11 bases separated the two germline ends. The CDR3 region has the DNA TGTGCCAGCAGTCCCCCCAATCTTAACTATGGCTACACCTTC. As protein: CASSPPNLNYGYTF.

Here the CDR3 reads CASRATGFNQPQHF. The CDR3, as DNA: TGTGCCAGCAGAGCCACAGGGTTCAATCAGCCCCAGCATTTT. V and J are TRBV25-1 and TRBJ1-5, with a weak D call TRBD1 (6 bases). Germline V gives CDR1 MGHDK, CDR2 SYGVNS. The CDR3 is 14 amino acids. Trimming removed 6 bases at V and 3 bases at J, with 12 bases between.

This clone has a single count. This chain links TRBV7-2 with TRBJ1-4; no reliable D call. This CDR3 spans 17 amino acids. Between the trimmed V and J ends, which lost 3 bases and 5 bases, there was a span of 19 bases. From germline, CDR1 is SGHTA and CDR2 FQGNSA. The CDR3 DNA sequence: TGTGCCAGCAGCTTCACTCCGGGTCGGGGAATAAATGAAAAACTGTTTTTT. Translation: CASSFTPGRGINEKLFF.

There are a few counts of this clone. The V gene is TRBV5-8, the J gene TRBJ2-5, with D maybe TRBD1 (7 bases). CDR1 is SGHTS, CDR2 YDEGEE, per germline. The germline V and J ends were trimmed by 1 base and 2 bases, with 12 bases remaining between them. This CDR3 contains 15 residues. DNA of the CDR3: TGTGCCAGCAGCTTGTGGGCAGGGGGGCAAGAGACCCAGTACTTC. Translating gives CASSLWAGGQETQYF.

The CDR3 sequence is CASIGAEKLFF. DNA for the CDR3: TGTGCCAGCATAGGGGCGGAAAAACTGTTTTTT. The chain links TRBV6-5 to TRBJ1-4; perhaps TRBD1 as D (5 bases). Germline values: CDR1 MNHEY, CDR2 SVGAGI. Deletions cut 7 bases from V and 8 bases from J, with 8 bases between. The CDR3 is made up of 11 amino acids.

The chain recombines TRBV2 with TRBJ2-3, with 7 bases fitting TRBD2. The germline gives CDR1 SNHLY, CDR2 FYNNEI. The CDR3 length is 14 residues. Unmatched junction bases numbered 4, after V lost 4 bases and J lost 3 bases. DNA for the CDR3: TGTGCCAGCAGTGGGACTAGTGGGACAGATACGCAGTATTTT. Translating gives CASSGTSGTDTQYF.

The V gene is TRBV28, the J gene TRBJ1-2; D remains unclear. V gave up 8 bases and J gave up 4 bases, with 20 bases separating them. The germline gives CDR1 MDHEN, CDR2 SYDVKM. CDR3 length equals 15 residues. The CDR3 here is CASASEGGRFYGYTF. In DNA form, the CDR3 reads TGTGCCAGCGCCTCAGAGGGTGGAAGGTTCTATGGCTACACCTTC.

This clone has only one observation. The rearrangement joins TRBV5-8 to TRBJ2-7, with D uncertain. Trimming removed 3 bases at V and 3 bases at J, with 7 bases between. The germline CDR1 and CDR2 sequences are SGHTS and YDEGEE. CDR3 size: 12 residues. The CDR3 reads CASSSHGYEQYF. Written as DNA, the CDR3 is TGTGCCAGCAGCTCCCACGGCTACGAGCAGTACTTC.

The V call is TRBV5-1, the J call TRBJ1-3; 10 bases are a match to TRBD1. With 3 bases clipped from V and 7 bases from J, the junction kept 1 base outside the gene matches. There are 13 residues in the CDR3. Germline CDR1 is SGHRS and CDR2 is YFSETQ. CDR3 sequence (DNA): TGCGCCAGCAGCTCGACAGGGGGCAACACCATATATTTT. Its translation: CASSSTGGNTIYF. The full variable domain, with the rest looked up from reference TRBV5-1 and TRBJ1-3, is KAGVTQTPRYLIKTRGQQVTLSCSPISGHRSVSWYQQTPGQGLQFLFEYFSETQRNKGNFPGRFSGRQFSNSRSEMNVSTLELGDSALYLCASSSTGGNTIYFGEGSWLTVV.

The gene calls are TRBV6-5 and TRBJ2-7; the match to TRBD1 covers 9 bases. CDR1 MNHEY and CDR2 SVGAGI come from the germline V gene. CDR3 length equals 15 residues. With 7 bases clipped from V and 5 bases from J, the junction kept 12 bases outside the gene matches. The CDR3 is CASMTSRDRVNEQYF. The CDR3 DNA sequence: TGTGCCAGCATGACTAGCCGGGACAGGGTCAACGAGCAGTACTTC.

The V and J genes are TRBV28 and TRBJ1-2; tentative D call: TRBD1 (6 bases). Germline V lookup: CDR1 MDHEN, CDR2 SYDVKM. The V end was cut by 3 bases, the J end by 4 bases, with 15 bases between. The CDR3 consists of 15 residues. The CDR3 region is CASSFLERGGYGYTF. The CDR3, as DNA: TGTGCCAGCAGTTTCTTGGAAAGGGGGGGCTATGGCTACACCTTC.

This clone was observed once. This rearrangement joins TRBV29-1 to TRBJ1-1; possible D gene TRBD1, 6 bases. This CDR3 comprises 12 residues. Germline CDR1 SQVTM, CDR2 ANQGSEA. Trimming removed 8 bases from V and 6 bases from J, with 16 bases in between. The CDR3 nucleotides read TGCAGCTTTGGGCAGGGGCCAGCTGAAGCTTTCTTT. Translating gives CSFGQGPAEAFF. Full variable domain (remainder filled in from reference TRBV29-1 and TRBJ1-1): SAVISQKPSRDICQRGTSLTIQCQVDSQVTMMFWYRQQPGQSLTLIATANQGSEATYESGFVIDKFPISRPNLTFSTLTVSNMSPEDSSIYLCSFGQGPAEAFFGQGTRLTVV.

This clone was counted a single time. The CDR3 nucleotides read TGTGCCAGCAGCTTAGCCACAATTTCCACAGATACGCAGTATTTT. Encoded protein: CASSLATISTDTQYF. The V call is TRBV7-9, the J call TRBJ2-3; no firm D call. Germline CDR1 SEHNR, CDR2 FQNEAQ (reference sequence). The CDR3 loop spans 15 amino acids. With 0 bases removed from V and 2 bases from J, the gap between germline ends came to 9 bases.

This clone has just a few counts. The genes are TRBV4-1 and TRBJ1-6; D is perhaps TRBD1 (5 bases). Trimming pared 3 bases from V and 10 bases from J, leaving 16 bases between. Per the germline V gene, CDR1 is MGHRA and CDR2 is YSYEKL. The CDR3 consists of 15 residues. In DNA, the CDR3 is TGCGCCAGCAGCCAGGGACCTCAAGGACTCTCACCCCTCCACTTT. Translating gives CASSQGPQGLSPLHF.

V is TRBV18 and J is TRBJ2-1; D possibly corresponds to TRBD2 (6 bases). Germline V lookup: CDR1 KGHSH, CDR2 LQKENI. Trimming stripped 1 base from V and 0 bases from J, with 10 bases between. This CDR3 spans 16 amino acids. The chain's CDR3 is CASSPRGDPSYNEQFF. The CDR3 DNA reads as TGTGCCAGCTCACCACGCGGGGACCCCTCCTACAATGAGCAGTTCTTC.

The genes are TRBV4-1 and TRBJ2-1, with 7 bases aligning to TRBD2. Trimming took 0 bases from V and 5 from J; bases not matched to a gene: 7. The CDR3 runs to 16 residues. Germline lookup yields CDR1 MGHRA and CDR2 YSYEKL. This CDR3 reads CASSQEFVGGDNEQFF. CDR3 nucleotides: TGCGCCAGCAGCCAAGAATTCGTGGGGGGGGACAATGAGCAGTTCTTC.

The J gene is TRBJ2-1, the V gene TRBV2, with TRBD1 matching over 9 bases. The junction had 4 bases not matched to a gene; V was cut back by 5 bases and J by 2 bases. This CDR3 has 15 amino acids. The germline gives CDR1 SNHLY, CDR2 FYNNEI. As DNA, the CDR3 is TGTGCCAGCAGTCGGGACAGGGTCGCCTACAATGAGCAGTTCTTC. It yields the protein CASSRDRVAYNEQFF.

The CDR3 here is CASSQDGRLNTEAFF. CDR3 sequence (DNA): TGTGCCAGCAGCCAAGATGGCAGGTTGAACACTGAAGCTTTCTTT. This chain uses TRBV14 with TRBJ1-1; D ambiguous. CDR3 length: 15 amino acids. The germline V and J ends were trimmed by 0 bases and 0 bases, with 8 bases remaining between them. CDR1 is SGHDN and CDR2 is FVKESK in the germline V gene. The variable domain in full, with the rest retrieved from reference TRBV14 and TRBJ1-1, is EAGVTQFPSHSVIEKGQTVTLRCDPISGHDNLYWYRRVMGKEIKFLLHFVKESKQDESGMPNNRFLAERTGGTYSTLKVQPAELEDSGVYFCASSQDGRLNTEAFFGQGTRLTVV.